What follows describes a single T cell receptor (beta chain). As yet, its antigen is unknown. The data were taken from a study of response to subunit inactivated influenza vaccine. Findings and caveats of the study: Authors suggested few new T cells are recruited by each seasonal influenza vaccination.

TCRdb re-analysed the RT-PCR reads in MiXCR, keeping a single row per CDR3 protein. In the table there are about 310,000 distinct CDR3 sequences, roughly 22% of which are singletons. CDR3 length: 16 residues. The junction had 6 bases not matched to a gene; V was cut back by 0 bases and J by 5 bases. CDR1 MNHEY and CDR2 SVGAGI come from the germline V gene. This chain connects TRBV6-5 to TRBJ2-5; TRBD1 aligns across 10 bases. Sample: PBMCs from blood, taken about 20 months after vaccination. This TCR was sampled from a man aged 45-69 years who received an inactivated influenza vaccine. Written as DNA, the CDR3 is TGTGCCAGCAGTTACTCTGGGACAGGGGATGTTGAGACCCAGTACTTC. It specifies CASSYSGTGDVETQYF.